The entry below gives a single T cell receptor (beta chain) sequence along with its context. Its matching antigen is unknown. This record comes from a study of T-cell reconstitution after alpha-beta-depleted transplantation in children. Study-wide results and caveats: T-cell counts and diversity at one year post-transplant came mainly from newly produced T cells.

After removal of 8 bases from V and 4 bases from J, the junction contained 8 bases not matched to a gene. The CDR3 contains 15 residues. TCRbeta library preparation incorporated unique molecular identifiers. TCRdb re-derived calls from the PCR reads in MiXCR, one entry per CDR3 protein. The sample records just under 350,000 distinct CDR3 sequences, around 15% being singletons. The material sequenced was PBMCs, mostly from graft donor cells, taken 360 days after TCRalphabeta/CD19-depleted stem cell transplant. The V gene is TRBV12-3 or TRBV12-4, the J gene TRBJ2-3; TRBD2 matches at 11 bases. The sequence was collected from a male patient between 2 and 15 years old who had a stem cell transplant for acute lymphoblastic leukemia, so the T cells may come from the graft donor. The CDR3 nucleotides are TGTGCCAGCCTCCCTACTAGCGGGAGTGCAGATACGCAGTATTTT. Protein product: CASLPTSGSADTQYF.